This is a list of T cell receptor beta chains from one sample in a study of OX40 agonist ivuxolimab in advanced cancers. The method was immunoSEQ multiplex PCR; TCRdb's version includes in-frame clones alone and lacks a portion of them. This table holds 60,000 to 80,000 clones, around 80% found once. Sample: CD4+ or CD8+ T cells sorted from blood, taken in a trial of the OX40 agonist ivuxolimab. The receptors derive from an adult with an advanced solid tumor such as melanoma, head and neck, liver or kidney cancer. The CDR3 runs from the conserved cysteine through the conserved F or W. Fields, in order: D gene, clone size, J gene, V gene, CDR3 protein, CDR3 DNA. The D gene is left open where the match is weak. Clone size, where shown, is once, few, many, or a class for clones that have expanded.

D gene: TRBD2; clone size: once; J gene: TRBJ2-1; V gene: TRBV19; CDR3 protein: CASSMSFSGGARNEQFF; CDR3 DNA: TGTGCCAGTAGTATGTCCTTTAGCGGGGGGGCGAGGAATGAGCAGTTCTTC
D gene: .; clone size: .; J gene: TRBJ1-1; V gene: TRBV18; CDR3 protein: CASQDTGETEAFF; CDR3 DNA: TGTGCCAGCCAAGATACGGGGGAGACTGAAGCTTTCTTT
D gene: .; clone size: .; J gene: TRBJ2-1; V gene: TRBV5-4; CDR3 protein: CASSLAPGGFYNEQFF; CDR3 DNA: TGTGCCAGCAGCTTGGCCCCGGGGGGCTTCTACAATGAGCAGTTCTTC
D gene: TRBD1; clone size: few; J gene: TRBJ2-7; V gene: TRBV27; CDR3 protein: CASSLSPGQRTYEQYF; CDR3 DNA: TGTGCCAGCAGTTTATCCCCGGGACAGAGGACCTACGAGCAGTACTTC
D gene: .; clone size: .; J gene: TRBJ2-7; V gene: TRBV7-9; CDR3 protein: CASSAQPGRDYEQYF; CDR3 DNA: TGTGCCAGCAGCGCTCAACCAGGACGGGACTACGAGCAGTACTTC
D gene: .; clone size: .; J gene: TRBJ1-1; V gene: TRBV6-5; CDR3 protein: CASSYSVPRGTEAFF; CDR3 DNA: TGTGCCAGCAGTTACTCGGTCCCCAGGGGTACTGAAGCTTTCTTT
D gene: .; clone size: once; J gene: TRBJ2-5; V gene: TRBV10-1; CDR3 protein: CAILGQETQYF; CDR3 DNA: TGCGCCATCTTGGGTCAAGAGACCCAGTACTTC
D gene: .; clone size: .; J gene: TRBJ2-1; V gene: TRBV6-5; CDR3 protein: CASSYSRHNEQFF; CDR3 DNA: TGTGCCAGCAGTTATTCGAGGCACAATGAGCAGTTCTTC
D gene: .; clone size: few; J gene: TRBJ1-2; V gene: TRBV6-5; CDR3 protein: CASKTGQTNYGYTF; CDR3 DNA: TGTGCCAGCAAGACTGGACAGACTAACTATGGCTACACCTTC
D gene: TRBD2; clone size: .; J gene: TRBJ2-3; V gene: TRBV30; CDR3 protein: CAWSVSSGKADTQYF; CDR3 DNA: TGTGCCTGGAGTGTATCTAGCGGGAAGGCAGATACGCAGTATTTT
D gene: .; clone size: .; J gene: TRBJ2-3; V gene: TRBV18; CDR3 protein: CASSPDYVTDTQYF; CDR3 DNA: TGTGCCAGCTCACCGGACTATGTCACAGATACGCAGTATTTT
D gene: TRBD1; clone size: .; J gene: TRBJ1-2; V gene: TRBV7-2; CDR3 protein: CASSSGQGASYTF; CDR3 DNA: TGTGCCAGCAGCTCGGGACAGGGAGCGAGCTACACCTTC
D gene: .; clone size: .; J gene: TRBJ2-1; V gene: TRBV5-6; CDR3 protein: CASSTYNEQFF; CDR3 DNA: TGTGCCAGCAGCACTTACAATGAGCAGTTCTTC
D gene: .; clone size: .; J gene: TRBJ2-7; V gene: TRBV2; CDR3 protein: CASSVADEQYF; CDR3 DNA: TGTGCCAGCAGTGTAGCAGACGAGCAGTACTTC
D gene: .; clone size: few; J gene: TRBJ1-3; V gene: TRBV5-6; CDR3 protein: CASSGYGVGNTIYF; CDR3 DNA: TGTGCCAGCAGCGGTTATGGGGTTGGAAACACCATATATTTT
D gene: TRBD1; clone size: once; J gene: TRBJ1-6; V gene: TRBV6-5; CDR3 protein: CASSYGGQVNSPLHF; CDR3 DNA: TGTGCCAGCAGTTACGGCGGACAGGTTAATTCACCCCTCCACTTT
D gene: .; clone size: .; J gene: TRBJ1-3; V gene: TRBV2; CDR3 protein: CASSEGGNTIYF; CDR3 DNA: TGTGCCAGCAGTGAGGGGGGAAACACCATATATTTT
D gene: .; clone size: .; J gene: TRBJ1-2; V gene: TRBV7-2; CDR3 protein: CASSLQGNGYTF; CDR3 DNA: TGTGCCAGCAGCTTACAGGGGAATGGCTACACCTTC
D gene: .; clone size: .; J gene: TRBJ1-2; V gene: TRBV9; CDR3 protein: CASSVSTPGLSGYTF; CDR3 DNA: TGTGCCAGCAGCGTCTCGACCCCGGGTCTGTCTGGCTACACCTTC
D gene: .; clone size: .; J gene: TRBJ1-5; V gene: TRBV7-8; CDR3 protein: CASSLAGVHSNQPQHF; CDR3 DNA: TGTGCCAGCAGCCTGGCCGGGGTCCATAGCAATCAGCCCCAGCATTTT
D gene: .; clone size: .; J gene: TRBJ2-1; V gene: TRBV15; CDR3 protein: CATSRGDKYNEQFF; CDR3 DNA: TGTGCCACCAGCAGAGGGGACAAATACAATGAGCAGTTCTTC
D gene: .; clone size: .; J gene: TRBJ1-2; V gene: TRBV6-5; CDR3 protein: CASSPRDSIDYGYTF; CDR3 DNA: TGTGCCAGCAGTCCGCGGGACTCTATTGACTATGGCTACACCTTC